The 12 T cell receptor beta chains in this list originate from one sample, sequenced in a study of T cells in Graves' hyperthyroidism and ophthalmopathy (dated 2019 in TCRdb). Library generation was performed with multiplex PCR. The instrument was an Illumina HiSeq 2000. TCR beta CDR3 regions were amplified from RNA transcripts. The TCR CDR3 was subjected to a first round of RT-PCR using the HTBI primer set and the Qiagen OneStep RT-PCR kit. TCRdb passed the public sequencing reads through fastp at Q25 and MiXCR, retaining productive beta sequences. Each record represents a unique CDR3 protein, reported with the most common genes and DNA among its rows. A total of 700,000 to 850,000 distinct CDR3 sequences appear in this sample, approximately 40% of them only once. Roughly 30% of the sample is held by the ten biggest clonotypes. The sequencing sample was made of blood. The receptors here all came from a woman aged 40 to 50 with Graves' hyperthyroidism.

This clonotype came up once. This may be a read error: a much more frequent sequence differs by one nucleotide. Written as DNA, the CDR3 is TGTGCCAGCAGCATCCCACTAGCGGCCCAAGGGACCCAGTACTTC. Its translation: CASSIPLAAQGTQYF. V gene TRBV7-9 combines with J gene TRBJ2-5, with 8 bases matching TRBD2. The CDR3 has 15 residues. Germline lookup yields CDR1 SEHNR and CDR2 FQNEAQ (reference sequence).

This clonotype has a count of ten or more. This rearrangement joins TRBV7-9 to TRBJ1-1; a weak D match, TRBD1 (5 bases). Per the germline V gene, CDR1 is SEHNR and CDR2 is FQNEAQ (reference sequence). Trimming took 5 bases from V and 1 from J, leaving 11 bases between them. This CDR3 is built from 14 residues. The CDR3 here is CASSPRTPNTEAFF. In nucleotides, the CDR3 is TGTGCCAGCAGCCCTCGGACACCGAACACTGAAGCTTTCTTT.

The chain uses TRBV20-1 and TRBJ1-1; D gene ambiguous. Germline values: CDR1 DFQATT, CDR2 SNEGSKA (reference sequence). The CDR3 is made up of 14 amino acids. Trimming removed 4 bases at V and 0 bases at J, with 12 bases between. CDR3 residues: CSATFGVVNTEAFF. The CDR3 coding sequence is TGCAGTGCTACCTTCGGGGTGGTGAACACTGAAGCTTTCTTT.

The J gene is TRBJ1-1, the V gene TRBV19; 7 bases agree with TRBD1. The CDR3 sequence is 14 residues long. In germline, CDR1 is LNHDA, CDR2 SQIVND (reference sequence). V gave up 5 bases and J gave up 6 bases; unmatched junction bases: 9. The CDR3 region is CASSQSGGLAEAFF. In nucleotides, the CDR3 is TGTGCCAGTAGTCAATCAGGGGGTCTGGCTGAAGCTTTCTTT.

This clonotype was seen a handful of times. For the CDR3, the DNA is TGTGCCAGCAGTTACCAACCAATAACAGGCGGGAGCGACGAAGCTTTCTTT. It translates to CASSYQPITGGSDEAFF. V usage is TRBV7-9 and J usage is TRBJ1-1, with D maybe TRBD1 (5 bases). Between the trimmed V and J ends, which lost 6 bases and 8 bases, there was a span of 28 bases. Germline V gene data show CDR1 as SEHNR and CDR2 as FQNEAQ (reference sequence). The CDR3 contains 17 residues.

In the case of this clonotype: Since a much larger clone is just one base distant, this may be a read error. The J gene is TRBJ2-5, the V gene TRBV7-9, with D perhaps given as TRBD1 or TRBD2 (5 bases each). The V gene's germline CDR1 is SEHNR and CDR2 FQNEAQ (reference sequence). The CDR3 is 13 amino acids. The CDR3 DNA reads as TGTGCCAGCGGCTTCGGGGCGCAAGAGACCCAGTACTTC. Its protein is CASGFGAQETQYF. Full variable domain (missing parts from reference TRBV7-9 and TRBJ2-5): DTGVSQNPRHKITKRGQNVTFRCDPISEHNRLYWYRQTLGQGPEFLTYFQNEAQLEKSRLLSDRFSAERPKGSFSTLEIQRTEQGDSAMYLCASGFGAQETQYFGPGTRLLVL.

This clonotype has a count of ten or more. The chain combines TRBV24-1 with TRBJ2-3, with TRBD2 as a possible D gene (6 bases). CDR1 and CDR2 (germline): KGHDR, SFDVKD. The V end was cut by 4 bases, the J end by 8 bases, with 21 bases between. This CDR3 is 16 amino acids long. DNA of the CDR3: TGTGCCACCAGTGACACGGGACTGTCCGGTGGTGGTACGCAGTATTTT. It is translated as CATSDTGLSGGGTQYF.

This rearrangement joins TRBV7-6 to TRBJ2-3, with D tentatively TRBD2 (5 bases). V shed 5 bases and J shed 11 bases, with 14 bases lying between them. The length of the CDR3 is 12 residues. Germline CDR1 and CDR2: SGHVS and FNYEAQ. This CDR3 is CASSPPVRGQYF. In DNA, the CDR3 is TGTGCCAGCAGCCCTCCCGTCCGGGGGCAGTATTTT.

The chain has TRBV7-3 and TRBJ1-2, with 9 nucleotides matching TRBD1. V lost 5 bases and J lost 10; bases outside the gene matches: 17. The CDR3 spans 16 residues. Germline V lookup: CDR1 SGHTA, CDR2 FQGTGA. The chain's CDR3 is CASSGPGQGPRVYYTF. The CDR3 region has the DNA TGTGCCAGCAGCGGACCGGGACAGGGTCCCAGGGTTTACTACACCTTC.

The chain carries TRBV7-9 and TRBJ1-1; 7 bases agree with TRBD1. The germline V gene encodes CDR1 SEHNR and CDR2 FQNEAQ (reference sequence). The CDR3 spans 16 residues. The junction had 9 bases not matched to a gene; V was cut back by 3 bases and J by 2 bases. The DNA of the CDR3 is TGTGCCAGCAGCTTGCGGGGGGACAGACCCAACACTGAAGCTTTCTTT. Amino acid sequence: CASSLRGDRPNTEAFF.

This clonotype was recorded many times. V is TRBV29-1 and J is TRBJ1-2; 7 positions agree with TRBD1. Trimming at V came to 3 bases and at J to 7 bases, leaving 5 bases not matched to a gene. The CDR3 extends over 12 amino acids. CDR1 is SQVTM, CDR2 ANQGSEA, per germline. The CDR3 nucleotides read TGCAGCGTTGACCAGGGGGAGTCTGGCTACACCTTC. Protein: CSVDQGESGYTF.

This clonotype was detected only a few times. The V call is TRBV7-9, the J call TRBJ1-3; a possible D gene is TRBD1 (5 bases). The germline V and J ends were trimmed by 11 bases and 0 bases, with 20 bases remaining between them. CDR1 and CDR2 (germline): SEHNR, FQNEAQ (reference sequence). This CDR3 is 16 amino acids long. The CDR3 reads CAGTGTGKSSGNTIYF. The CDR3 nucleotides are TGTGCCGGTACTGGGACGGGAAAGAGCTCTGGAAACACCATATATTTT.